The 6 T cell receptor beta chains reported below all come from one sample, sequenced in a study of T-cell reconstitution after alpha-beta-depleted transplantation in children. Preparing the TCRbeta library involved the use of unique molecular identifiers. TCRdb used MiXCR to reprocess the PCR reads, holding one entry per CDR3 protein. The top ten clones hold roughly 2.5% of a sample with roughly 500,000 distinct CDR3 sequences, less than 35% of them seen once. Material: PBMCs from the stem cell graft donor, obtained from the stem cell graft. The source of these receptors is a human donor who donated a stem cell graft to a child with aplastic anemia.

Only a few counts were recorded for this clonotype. The CDR3 region is CASSYSAGGEKLFF. The CDR3 DNA follows: TGTGCCAGCAGTTACAGTGCGGGGGGAGAAAAACTGTTTTTT. J is TRBJ1-4 and V is TRBV12-3 or TRBV12-4; maybe TRBD1 (5 bases). CDR3 length: 14 amino acids. V was shortened by 4 bases and J by 8 bases, with 14 bases between the two germline ends.

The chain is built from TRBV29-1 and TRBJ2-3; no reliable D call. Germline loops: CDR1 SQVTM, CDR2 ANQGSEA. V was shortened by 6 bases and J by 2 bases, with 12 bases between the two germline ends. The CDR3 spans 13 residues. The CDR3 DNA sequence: TGCAGCGTAAGAGGAACCATCACAGATACGCAGTATTTT. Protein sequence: CSVRGTITDTQYF.

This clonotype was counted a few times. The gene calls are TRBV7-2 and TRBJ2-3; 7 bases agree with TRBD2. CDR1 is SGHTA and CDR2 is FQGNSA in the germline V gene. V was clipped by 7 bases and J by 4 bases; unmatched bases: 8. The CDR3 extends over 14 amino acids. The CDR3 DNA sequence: TGTGCCAGCACCTGGGGGGGGTCGGCAGATACGCAGTATTTT. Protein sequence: CASTWGGSADTQYF. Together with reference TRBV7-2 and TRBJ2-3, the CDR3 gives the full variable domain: GAGVSQSPSNKVTEKGKDVELRCDPISGHTALYWYRQSLGQGLEFLIYFQGNSAPDKSGLPSDRFSAERTGGSVSTLTIQRTQQEDSAVYLCASTWGGSADTQYFGPGTRLTVL.

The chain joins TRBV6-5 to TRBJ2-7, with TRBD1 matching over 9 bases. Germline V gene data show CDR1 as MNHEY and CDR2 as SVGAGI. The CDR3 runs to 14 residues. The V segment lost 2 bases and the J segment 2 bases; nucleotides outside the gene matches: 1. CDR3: CASSYGTGPYEQYF. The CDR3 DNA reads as TGTGCCAGCAGTTACGGGACAGGGCCCTACGAGCAGTACTTC.

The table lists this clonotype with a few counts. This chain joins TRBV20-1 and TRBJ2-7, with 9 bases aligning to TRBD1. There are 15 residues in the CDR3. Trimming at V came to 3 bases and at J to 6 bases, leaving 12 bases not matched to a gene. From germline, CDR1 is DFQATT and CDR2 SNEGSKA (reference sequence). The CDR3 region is CSARGKPGQGAEQYF. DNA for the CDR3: TGCAGTGCTAGGGGGAAGCCGGGACAGGGAGCCGAGCAGTACTTC.

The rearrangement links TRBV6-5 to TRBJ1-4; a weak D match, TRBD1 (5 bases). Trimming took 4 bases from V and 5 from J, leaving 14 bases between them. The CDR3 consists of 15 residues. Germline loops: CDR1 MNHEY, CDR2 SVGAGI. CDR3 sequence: CASSSWGLPNEKLFF. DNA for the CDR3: TGTGCCAGCAGTTCTTGGGGACTACCAAATGAAAAACTGTTTTTT.